This T cell receptor beta chain originates from a study of blood T cell repertoires in COVID-19. The wider study: There were acute and convalescent COVID-19 samples, and they came from the United States, Italy and Spain.

CDR3 length: 16 amino acids. V lost 3 bases, J lost 3 bases, and 11 bases stayed unmatched. In germline, CDR1 is SGHRS, CDR2 YFSETQ. The authors' processing: Reference gene primer amplification gave nucleated cell count estimates. Clones were sequenced by immunoSEQ multiplex PCR, and TCRdb holds only the in-frame ones, with some missing. The V and J calls and clone size are taken from that table; D and trimming were inferred from the DNA. Of just under 45,000 clones listed, 80% to 90% were seen once; the top ten hold under 45%. V usage is TRBV5-1 and J usage is TRBJ1-2; TRBD1 agrees at 7 bases. The source is a human donor in a cohort sampled during active COVID-19. The material sequenced was peripheral blood. The CDR3 nucleotides are TGCGCCAGCAGCTCTAGGACAGGATTTAAAGACTATGGCTACACCTTC. It encodes CASSSRTGFKDYGYTF.